This record concerns one T cell receptor (beta chain) sequence. Its antigen remains unknown. This record belongs to a study of cytomegalovirus exposure and HLA in healthy donors. Background on the study: Unique TCR beta sequences numbering about 100 million came from 150 million to 200 million T cells in an earlier analysis. General study points: Among the most significant clusters, several appeared linked to common viral pathogens in a later analysis. It was in a later analysis that TCR association rates were seen to vary by HLA locus, highest for DRB1 and lowest for HLA-C.

Use of 60 Vbeta and 13 Jbeta primers characterized the PCR. Authors' processing steps: Approximately 11 million shared chains were among the about 80 million unique TCR beta chains that a later analysis counted. Sequencing was performed with immunoSEQ multiplex PCR; in TCRdb, only in-frame clones are kept and a portion is missing. The V and J calls and clone size were taken over from that table, and D and trimming were inferred from the DNA. Here the sample spans about 140,000 clones, 73% being singletons. Unmatched junction bases numbered 20, after V lost 5 bases and J lost 13 bases. The germline V gene has CDR1 LNHNV and CDR2 YYDKDF (reference sequence). The CDR3 consists of 16 residues.

The clonotype originates from a middle-aged woman in good health and CMV-seronegative. The rearrangement links TRBV15 to TRBJ2-1; 7 nucleotides agree with TRBD1. The sample consisted of PBMCs. CDR3 region: CATSGSHPGTVGDQFF. For the CDR3, the DNA is TGTGCCACCAGCGGATCCCACCCCGGGACAGTCGGTGATCAGTTCTTC.